The TCR beta chain under discussion was sequenced for a study of T cell repertoires in cytomegalovirus infection. This clonotype came up once. MiXCR was run by TCRdb on the reads, yielding one entry per CDR3 protein. The data show around 350,000 distinct CDR3 sequences, over 15% seen once. Trimming shortened V by 5 bases and J by 6 bases, and 17 bases separated the two germline ends. The CDR3 loop spans 15 amino acids. Germline V CDR1 and CDR2: LNHNV, YYDKDF (reference sequence). V gene TRBV15 combines with J gene TRBJ1-5; a possible D gene is TRBD1 (5 bases). The material sequenced was PBMCs. The receptor's source is a human donor in good health (CMV status not recorded). Some clones in this sample may be carry-over from other donors' samples. For the CDR3, the DNA is TGTGCCACCAGCGGGGCACACCGAGGGGTTCAGCCCCAGCATTTT. Encoded protein: CATSGAHRGVQPQHF.